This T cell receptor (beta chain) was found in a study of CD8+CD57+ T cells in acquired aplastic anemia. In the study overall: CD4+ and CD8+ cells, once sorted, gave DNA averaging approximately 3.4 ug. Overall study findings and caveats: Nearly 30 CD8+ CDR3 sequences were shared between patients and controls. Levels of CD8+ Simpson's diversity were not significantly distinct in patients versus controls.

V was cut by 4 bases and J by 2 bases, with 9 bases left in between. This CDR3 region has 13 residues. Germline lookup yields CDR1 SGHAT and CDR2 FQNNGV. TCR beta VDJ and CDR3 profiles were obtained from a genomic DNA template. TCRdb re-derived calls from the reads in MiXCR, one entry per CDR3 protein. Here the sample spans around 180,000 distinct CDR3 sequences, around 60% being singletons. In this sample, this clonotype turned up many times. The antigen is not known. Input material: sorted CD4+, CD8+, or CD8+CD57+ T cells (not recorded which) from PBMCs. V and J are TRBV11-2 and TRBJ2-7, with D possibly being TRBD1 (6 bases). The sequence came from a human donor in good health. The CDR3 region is CASSYGQTYEQYF. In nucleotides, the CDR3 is TGTGCCAGCAGCTACGGACAGACCTACGAGCAGTACTTC. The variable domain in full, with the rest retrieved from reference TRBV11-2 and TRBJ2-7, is EAGVAQSPRYKIIEKRQSVAFWCNPISGHATLYWYQQILGQGPKLLIQFQNNGVVDDSQLPKDRFSAERLKGVDSTLKIQPAKLEDSAVYLCASSYGQTYEQYFGPGTRLTVT.